A single sample gave rise to the 25 T cell receptor beta chains below, sequenced in a study of T cells in localized non-small cell lung cancer. Produced via immunoSEQ multiplex PCR; TCRdb's table is partial and in-frame only. The sample lists 35,000 to 45,000 clones; around 83% were seen once. Specimen: peripheral blood, collected before any cancer treatment. The receptors were gathered from a woman between 18 and 49 years old with stage III lung adenocarcinoma.

V and J are TRBV11-1 and TRBJ1-5; weak D call: TRBD1 (5 bases). Trimming removed 5 bases from V and 4 bases from J, with 9 bases in between. Germline V CDR1 and CDR2: SGHAT, FQDESV (reference sequence). There are 13 residues in the CDR3. The CDR3 DNA sequence: TGTGCCAGCAGCCCCGACAGAAATCAGCCCCAGCATTTT. It translates to CASSPDRNQPQHF.

This chain uses TRBV4-1 with TRBJ2-1; no firm D call. CDR1 is MGHRA and CDR2 is YSYEKL in the germline V gene. V lost 2 bases to trimming and J lost 7 bases, with 12 bases between them. The CDR3 has 14 residues. In DNA form, the CDR3 reads TGCGCCAGCAGCCAAACTACGGGCAGGAATGAGCAGTTCTTC. This encodes CASSQTTGRNEQFF.

This chain links TRBV6-5 with TRBJ1-1, with unresolved D. V was cut by 2 bases and J by 6 bases, with 16 bases left in between. The CDR3 runs 15 residues. Per the germline V gene, CDR1 is MNHEY and CDR2 is SVGAGI. The CDR3 DNA is TGTGCCAGCAGTTACAGGGTAATTCATAAGGCTGAAGCTTTCTTT. It translates to CASSYRVIHKAEAFF.

This clone was found once. The chain links TRBV5-1 to TRBJ2-3; 9 bases are shared with TRBD1. This CDR3 comprises 15 residues. The V and J ends lost 4 bases and 6 bases, in that order; junction bases with no gene match: 9. Germline V gene data show CDR1 as SGHRS and CDR2 as YFSETQ. CDR3 bases: TGCGCCAGCAGCCTGTCGGGACAGGGCGCGGATACGCAGTATTTT. It yields the protein CASSLSGQGADTQYF.

This clone turned up a few times. The V gene is TRBV27, the J gene TRBJ1-5, with 8 bases matching TRBD1. This CDR3 has 15 amino acids. V was pared by 3 bases and J by 4 bases, with 5 bases of the junction left unmatched. Germline-derived CDR1 and CDR2 are MNHEY and SMNVEV (reference sequence). The CDR3 region is CASSLGGQANQPQHF. As DNA, the CDR3 is TGTGCCAGCAGTTTGGGGGGACAGGCTAATCAGCCCCAGCATTTT.

V gene TRBV4-1 combines with J gene TRBJ1-4; 11 bases align to TRBD1. The CDR3 covers 15 residues. Per the germline V gene, CDR1 is MGHRA and CDR2 is YSYEKL. V was clipped by 4 bases and J by 8 bases; unmatched bases: 6. The CDR3, as DNA: TGCGCCAGCAGCCTCCTCGGGACAGGGGGGGAAAAACTGTTTTTT. The encoded protein is CASSLLGTGGEKLFF.

As to this clone: Other DNA sequences within the sample encode an identical CDR3. The rearrangement uses TRBV7-2 and TRBJ1-6; D is perhaps TRBD1 (6 bases). V shed 0 bases and J shed 6 bases, with 12 bases lying between them. The CDR3 sequence is 16 residues long. CDR1 and CDR2 from the germline V gene are SGHTA and FQGNSA. The CDR3 protein is CASSLAPRGVNSPLHF. The CDR3 DNA follows: TGTGCCAGCAGCTTAGCTCCCAGGGGTGTTAATTCACCCCTCCACTTT.

V and J are TRBV7-9 and TRBJ2-7; TRBD1 matches at 9 bases. V dropped 5 bases and J dropped 2; count of bases not matched to a gene: 4. The CDR3 totals 14 residues. Germline loops: CDR1 SEHNR, CDR2 FQNEAQ (reference sequence). This chain's CDR3 is CASSADRGTYEQYF. The DNA of the CDR3 is TGTGCCAGCAGCGCCGACAGGGGGACCTACGAGCAGTACTTC.

This clone was seen once. The chain links TRBV5-6 to TRBJ2-1, with D possibly matching TRBD1 (8 bases). V lost 4 bases and J lost 5, with 16 bases in between. Germline CDR1 is SGHDT and CDR2 is YYEEEE. The length of the CDR3 is 15 residues. The chain's CDR3 is CASSLGQGGHNEQFF. Here the CDR3 DNA reads TGTGCCAGCAGCCTAGGACAGGGAGGGCACAATGAGCAGTTCTTC.

The J gene is TRBJ1-1, the V gene TRBV5-6, with D hard to call. CDR1 and CDR2 (germline): SGHDT, YYEEEE. The V and J ends lost 3 bases and 5 bases respectively, with 17 bases between them. The CDR3 has 15 amino acids. The CDR3, as DNA: TGTGCCAGCAGCTCGAATTTGTGGGGTAGGACTGAAGCTTTCTTT. It codes for CASSSNLWGRTEAFF.

This sequence joins TRBV5-1 and TRBJ2-2; 9 bases agree with TRBD2. Trimming cost V 4 bases and J 6 bases; bases outside gene matches: 7. Germline CDR1 reads SGHRS; CDR2 reads YFSETQ. The CDR3 consists of 15 residues. CDR3: CASSPRVAGAGELFF. Here the CDR3 DNA reads TGCGCCAGCAGCCCGCGTGTAGCGGGGGCCGGGGAGCTGTTTTTT.

V usage is TRBV2 and J usage is TRBJ2-2; 9 nucleotides align to TRBD1. Germline CDR1 reads SNHLY; CDR2 reads FYNNEI. This CDR3 spans 16 amino acids. V lost 10 bases, J lost 0 bases, and 9 bases stayed unmatched. The chain's CDR3 is CATSTGGGSNTGELFF. The CDR3 coding sequence is TGTGCCACCAGCACAGGGGGCGGTTCGAACACCGGGGAGCTGTTTTTT.

The rearrangement joins TRBV5-1 to TRBJ2-1; D unresolved. Germline-derived CDR1 and CDR2 are SGHRS and YFSETQ. This CDR3 contains 15 residues. Trimming cost V 0 bases and J 0 bases, with 7 bases left between them. The CDR3 DNA is TGCGCCAGCAGCTTGGCGCTAAGCTCCTACAATGAGCAGTTCTTC. Translating gives CASSLALSSYNEQFF.

The chain joins TRBV19 to TRBJ2-5; D tentatively fits TRBD1 or TRBD2 (5 bases each). This CDR3 is built from 13 residues. Germline CDR1 reads LNHDA; CDR2 reads SQIVND (reference sequence). Trimming pared 7 bases from V and 2 bases from J, leaving 11 bases between. This chain's CDR3 is CASKRDGQETQYF. The CDR3 region has the DNA TGTGCCAGTAAGAGGGACGGACAAGAGACCCAGTACTTC.

The chain uses TRBV9 and TRBJ2-7, with 10 positions matching TRBD2. CDR1 is SGDLS and CDR2 is YYNGEE in the germline V gene. CDR3 size: 15 residues. V was clipped by 4 bases and J by 0 bases; unmatched bases: 4. The CDR3 bases are TGTGCCAGCAGCCCGGGACTAGCGAGCTCCTACGAGCAGTACTTC. As protein: CASSPGLASSYEQYF.

J is TRBJ1-1 and V is TRBV21-1. TRBV21-1 constitutes a pseudogene. CDR3 length: 18 amino acids. CDR3 amino acids: CASSKVSWGKGVNTEAFF. In nucleotides, the CDR3 is TGTGCCAGCAGCAAGGTAAGTTGGGGAAAGGGCGTGAACACTGAAGCTTTCTTT.

The chain carries TRBV14 and TRBJ2-5, with D perhaps matching TRBD1 (6 bases). CDR1 and CDR2 from the germline V gene are SGHDN and FVKESK. This CDR3 contains 14 residues. V was clipped by 3 bases and J by 6 bases, with 14 bases between them. This CDR3 is CASSHPEGGQTQYF. The CDR3, as DNA: TGTGCCAGCAGCCACCCGGAAGGGGGACAGACCCAGTACTTC.

The chain recombines TRBV7-9 with TRBJ2-2; D gene unclear. Trimming pared 3 bases from V and 6 bases from J, leaving 5 bases between. The CDR3 is 12 residues long. Germline V gene data show CDR1 as SEHNR and CDR2 as FQNEAQ (reference sequence). The CDR3 DNA is TGTGCCAGCAGCTTCCACGCCGGGGAGCTGTTTTTT. Its translation: CASSFHAGELFF.

This clone was seen only a few times. This chain uses TRBV7-2 with TRBJ2-5; TRBD2 is a possible D gene (5 bases). Germline CDR1 is SGHTA and CDR2 is FQGNSA. With 1 base removed from V and 0 bases from J, the gap between germline ends came to 12 bases. The CDR3 contains 16 residues. CDR3 sequence: CASSLVPAAYQETQYF. The CDR3 DNA follows: TGTGCCAGCAGCTTAGTGCCAGCGGCGTACCAAGAGACCCAGTACTTC.

This clone was seen a few times. In nucleotides, the CDR3 is TGTGCCAGCAGATACAATGAGCAGTTCTTC. Translated, it gives CASRYNEQFF. The genes are TRBV2 and TRBJ2-1; D not resolved. From germline, CDR1 is SNHLY and CDR2 FYNNEI. V lost 6 bases and J 4 bases, leaving 1 base between the germline ends. The length of the CDR3 is 10 residues.

The rearrangement links TRBV15 to TRBJ2-5; D gene uncertain. From germline, CDR1 is LNHNV and CDR2 YYDKDF (reference sequence). V was trimmed by 2 bases and J by 0 bases, leaving 7 bases between them. The CDR3 loop spans 14 amino acids. As DNA, the CDR3 is TGTGCCACCAGCAGACAGAAGTACCAAGAGACCCAGTACTTC. Translated, it gives CATSRQKYQETQYF.

This clone turned up a few times. This chain connects TRBV7-9 to TRBJ1-1, with TRBD1 identical over 7 bases. Germline values: CDR1 SEHNR, CDR2 FQNEAQ (reference sequence). The trim removed 5 bases at V and 9 bases at J, leaving 3 bases unmatched. The CDR3 consists of 11 residues. In nucleotides, the CDR3 is TGTGCCAGCAGCCTGGGACAGAAAGCTTTCTTT. Translating gives CASSLGQKAFF.

As DNA, the CDR3 is TGTGCCAGCAGCTTAGAATTAGCGGGGGGGTTGGAAGAGACCCAGTACTTC. Residues: CASSLELAGGLEETQYF. V and J are TRBV7-2 and TRBJ2-5; TRBD2 matches 11 bases. Germline CDR1 and CDR2: SGHTA and FQGNSA. J was trimmed by 3 bases and V by 1 base; bases with no gene match: 7. There are 17 residues in the CDR3.

This chain uses TRBV7-6 with TRBJ2-1, with D perhaps matching TRBD1 or TRBD2 (5 bases each). The V and J ends lost 5 bases and 6 bases respectively, with 14 bases between them. Germline lookup yields CDR1 SGHVS and CDR2 FNYEAQ. The CDR3 has 14 residues. In DNA, the CDR3 is TGTGCCAGCAGCCGGGGTTTGGGGCGCAATGAGCAGTTCTTC. Amino acids: CASSRGLGRNEQFF.

The table lists this clone with a few counts. The chain carries TRBV6-5 and TRBJ2-3, with TRBD1 as a possible D gene (6 bases). CDR1 is MNHEY, CDR2 SVGAGI, per germline. CDR3 length: 14 residues. Trimming removed 7 bases from V and 2 bases from J, with 13 bases in between. The CDR3 DNA is TGTGCCAGCACCAGTGGGGGCCCCACAGATACGCAGTATTTT. Translating it yields CASTSGGPTDTQYF.